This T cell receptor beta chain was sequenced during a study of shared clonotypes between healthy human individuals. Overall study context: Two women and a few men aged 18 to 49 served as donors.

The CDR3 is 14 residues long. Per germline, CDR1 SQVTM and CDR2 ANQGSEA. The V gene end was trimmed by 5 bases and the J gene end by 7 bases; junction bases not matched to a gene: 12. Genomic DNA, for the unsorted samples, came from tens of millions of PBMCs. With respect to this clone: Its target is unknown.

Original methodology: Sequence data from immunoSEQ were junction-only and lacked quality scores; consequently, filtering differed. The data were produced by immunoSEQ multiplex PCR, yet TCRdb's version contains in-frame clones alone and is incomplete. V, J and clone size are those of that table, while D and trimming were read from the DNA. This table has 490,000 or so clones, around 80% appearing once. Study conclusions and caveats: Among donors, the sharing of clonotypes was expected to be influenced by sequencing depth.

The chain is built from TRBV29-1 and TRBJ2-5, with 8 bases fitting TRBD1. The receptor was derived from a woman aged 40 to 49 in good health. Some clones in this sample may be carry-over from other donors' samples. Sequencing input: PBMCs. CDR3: CSVRPSGQGSTQYF. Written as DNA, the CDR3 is TGCAGCGTTCGTCCGTCCGGACAGGGTTCGACCCAGTACTTC.